This TCR beta chain comes out of a study of blood T cell repertoires in COVID-19. CDR3 length equals 14 residues. Germline V gene sequence: CDR1 KGHSH, CDR2 LQKENI. V dropped 5 bases and J dropped 3; count of bases not matched to a gene: 3. Produced via immunoSEQ multiplex PCR; TCRdb's table is partial and in-frame only. The data contain some 160,000 clones, approximately 87% of them singletons. The sequencing input was peripheral blood. This chain joins TRBV18 and TRBJ2-2; 7 nucleotides agree with TRBD1. This TCR was recovered from a woman in her seventies with COVID-19, enrolled during active disease. This chain's CDR3 is CASSSTGYTGELFF. CDR3 sequence (DNA): TGTGCCAGCTCATCGACAGGGTACACCGGGGAGCTGTTTTTT.